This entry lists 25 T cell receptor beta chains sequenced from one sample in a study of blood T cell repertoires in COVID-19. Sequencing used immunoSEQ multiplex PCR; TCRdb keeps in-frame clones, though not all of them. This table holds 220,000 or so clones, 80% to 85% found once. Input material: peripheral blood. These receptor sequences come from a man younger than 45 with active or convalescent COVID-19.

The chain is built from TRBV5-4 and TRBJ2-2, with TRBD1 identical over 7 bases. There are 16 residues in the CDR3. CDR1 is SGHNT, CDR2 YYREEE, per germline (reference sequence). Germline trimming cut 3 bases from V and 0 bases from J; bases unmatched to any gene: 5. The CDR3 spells CASSSGQTANTGELFF. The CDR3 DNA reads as TGTGCCAGCAGCTCGGGACAGACCGCGAACACCGGGGAGCTGTTTTTT.

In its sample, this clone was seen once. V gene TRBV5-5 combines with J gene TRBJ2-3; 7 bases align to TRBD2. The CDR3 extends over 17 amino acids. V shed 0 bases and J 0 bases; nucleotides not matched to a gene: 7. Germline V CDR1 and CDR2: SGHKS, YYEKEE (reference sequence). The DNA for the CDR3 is TGTGCCAGCAGCTTGGGCGGTGGGCGGGGGAGCACAGATACGCAGTATTTT. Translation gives CASSLGGGRGSTDTQYF.

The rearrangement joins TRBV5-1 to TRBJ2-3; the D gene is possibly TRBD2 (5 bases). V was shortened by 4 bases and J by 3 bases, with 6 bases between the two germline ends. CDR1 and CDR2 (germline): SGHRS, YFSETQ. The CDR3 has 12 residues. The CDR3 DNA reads TGCGCCAGCAGCGGGGAGACAGATACGCAGTATTTT. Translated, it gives CASSGETDTQYF.

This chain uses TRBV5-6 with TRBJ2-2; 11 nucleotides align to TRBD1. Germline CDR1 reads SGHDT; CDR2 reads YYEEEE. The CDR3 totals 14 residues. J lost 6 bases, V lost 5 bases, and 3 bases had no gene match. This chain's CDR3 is CASSRDRGAGELFF. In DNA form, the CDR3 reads TGTGCCAGCAGTAGGGACAGGGGGGCCGGGGAGCTGTTTTTT.

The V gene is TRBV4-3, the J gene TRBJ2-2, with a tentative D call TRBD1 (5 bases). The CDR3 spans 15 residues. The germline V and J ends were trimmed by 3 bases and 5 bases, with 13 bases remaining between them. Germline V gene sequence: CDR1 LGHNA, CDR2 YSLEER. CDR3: CASSQDTRSTGELFF. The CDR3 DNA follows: TGCGCCAGCAGCCAGGACACCAGATCAACCGGGGAGCTGTTTTTT.

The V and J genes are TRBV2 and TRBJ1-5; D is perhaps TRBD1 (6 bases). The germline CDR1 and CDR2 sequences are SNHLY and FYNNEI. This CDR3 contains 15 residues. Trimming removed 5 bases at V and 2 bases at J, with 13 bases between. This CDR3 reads CASSLTQGGNQPQHF. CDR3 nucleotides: TGTGCCAGCAGTTTGACACAGGGTGGCAATCAGCCCCAGCATTTT.

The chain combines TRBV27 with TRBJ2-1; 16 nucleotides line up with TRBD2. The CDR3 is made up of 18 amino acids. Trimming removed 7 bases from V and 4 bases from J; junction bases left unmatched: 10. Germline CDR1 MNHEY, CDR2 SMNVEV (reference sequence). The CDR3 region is CASTIPGLAGGLYNEQFF. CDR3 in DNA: TGTGCCAGCACAATACCGGGACTAGCGGGAGGGCTTTACAATGAGCAGTTCTTC.

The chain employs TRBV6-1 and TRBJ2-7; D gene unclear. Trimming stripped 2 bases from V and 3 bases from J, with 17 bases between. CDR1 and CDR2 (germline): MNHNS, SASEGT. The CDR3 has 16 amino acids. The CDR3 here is CASSEPGSSINYEQYF. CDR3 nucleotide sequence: TGTGCCAGCAGTGAACCCGGGTCATCAATTAACTACGAGCAGTACTTC.

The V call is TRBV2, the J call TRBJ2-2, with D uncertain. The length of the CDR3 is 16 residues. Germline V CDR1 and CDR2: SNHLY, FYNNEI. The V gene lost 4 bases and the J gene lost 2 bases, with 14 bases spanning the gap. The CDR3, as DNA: TGTGCCAGCAGTGCAGAAGGCAGGCGAAACACCGGGGAGCTGTTTTTT. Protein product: CASSAEGRRNTGELFF.

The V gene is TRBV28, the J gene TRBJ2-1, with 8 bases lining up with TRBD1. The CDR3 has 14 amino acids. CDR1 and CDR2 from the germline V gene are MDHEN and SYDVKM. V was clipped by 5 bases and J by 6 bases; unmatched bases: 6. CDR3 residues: CASSPDRVGNEQFF. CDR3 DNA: TGTGCCAGCAGTCCGGACAGGGTTGGCAATGAGCAGTTCTTC.

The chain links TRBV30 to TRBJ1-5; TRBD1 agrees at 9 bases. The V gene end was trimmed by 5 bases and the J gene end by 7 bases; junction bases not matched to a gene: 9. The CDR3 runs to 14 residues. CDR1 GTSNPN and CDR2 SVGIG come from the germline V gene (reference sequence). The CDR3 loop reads CAWSLQGAGQPQHF. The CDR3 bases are TGTGCCTGGTCGCTACAGGGGGCTGGCCAGCCCCAGCATTTT.

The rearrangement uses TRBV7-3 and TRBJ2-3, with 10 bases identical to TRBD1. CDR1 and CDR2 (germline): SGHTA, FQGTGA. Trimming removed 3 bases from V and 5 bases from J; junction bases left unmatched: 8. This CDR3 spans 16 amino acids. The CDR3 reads CASSFAGTGAVDTQYF. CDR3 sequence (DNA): TGTGCCAGCAGCTTCGCCGGGACAGGGGCTGTAGATACGCAGTATTTT. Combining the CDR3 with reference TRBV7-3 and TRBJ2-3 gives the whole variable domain GAGVSQTPSNKVTEKGKYVELRCDPISGHTALYWYRQSLGQGPEFLIYFQGTGAADDSGLPNDRFFAVRPEGSVSTLKIQRTERGDSAVYLCASSFAGTGAVDTQYFGPGTRLTVL.

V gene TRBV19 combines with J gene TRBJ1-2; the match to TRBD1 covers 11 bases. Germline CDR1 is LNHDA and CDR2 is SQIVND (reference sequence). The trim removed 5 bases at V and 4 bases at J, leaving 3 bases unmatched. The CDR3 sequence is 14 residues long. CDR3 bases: TGTGCCAGTAGTCAGGGACAGGGGGTCTATGGCTACACCTTC. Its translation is CASSQGQGVYGYTF.

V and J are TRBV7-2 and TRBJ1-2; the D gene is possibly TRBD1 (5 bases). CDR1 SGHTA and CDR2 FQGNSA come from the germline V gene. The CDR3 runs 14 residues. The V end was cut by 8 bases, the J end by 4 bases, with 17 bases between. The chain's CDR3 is CASQRLTVAYGYTF. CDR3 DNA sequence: TGTGCCAGCCAGAGGTTGACAGTTGCCTATGGCTACACCTTC.

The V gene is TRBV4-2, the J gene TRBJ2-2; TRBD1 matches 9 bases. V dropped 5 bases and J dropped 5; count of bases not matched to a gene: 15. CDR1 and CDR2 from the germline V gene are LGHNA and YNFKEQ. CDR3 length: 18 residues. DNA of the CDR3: TGTGCCAGCAGCTACCGAGTTCTCACAGGGGGCGATACCGGGGAGCTGTTTTTT. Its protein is CASSYRVLTGGDTGELFF.

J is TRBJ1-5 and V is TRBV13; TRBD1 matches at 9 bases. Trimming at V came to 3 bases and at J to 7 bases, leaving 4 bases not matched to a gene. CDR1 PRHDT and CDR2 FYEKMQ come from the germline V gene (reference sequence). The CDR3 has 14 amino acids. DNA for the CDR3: TGTGCCAGCAGCTTGGGACAGGGCCACCAGCCCCAGCATTTT. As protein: CASSLGQGHQPQHF.

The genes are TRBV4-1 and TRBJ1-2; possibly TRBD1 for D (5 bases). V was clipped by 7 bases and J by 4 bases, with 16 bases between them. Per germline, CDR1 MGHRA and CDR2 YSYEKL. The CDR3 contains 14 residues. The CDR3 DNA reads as TGCGCCAGCACCTTCGGGGGGGATCCCTATGGCTACACCTTC. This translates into CASTFGGDPYGYTF.

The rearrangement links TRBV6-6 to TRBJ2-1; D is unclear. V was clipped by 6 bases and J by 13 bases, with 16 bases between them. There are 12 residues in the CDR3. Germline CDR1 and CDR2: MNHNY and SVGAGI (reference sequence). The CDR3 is CASSPGSPVQFF. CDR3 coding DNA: TGTGCCAGCAGCCCCGGGTCCCCAGTACAGTTCTTC.

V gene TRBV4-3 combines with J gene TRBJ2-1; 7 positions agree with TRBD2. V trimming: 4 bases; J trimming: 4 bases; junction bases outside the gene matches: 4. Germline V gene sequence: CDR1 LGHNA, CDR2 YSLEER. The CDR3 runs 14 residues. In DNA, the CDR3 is TGCGCCAGCAGCCGCGGGAGCCGGTACAATGAGCAGTTCTTC. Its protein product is CASSRGSRYNEQFF.

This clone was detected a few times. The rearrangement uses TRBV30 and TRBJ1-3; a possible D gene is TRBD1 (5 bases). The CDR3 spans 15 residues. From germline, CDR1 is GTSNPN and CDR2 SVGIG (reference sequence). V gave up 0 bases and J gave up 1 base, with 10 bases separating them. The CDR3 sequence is CAWSVRRGSGNTIYF. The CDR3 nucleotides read TGTGCCTGGAGTGTACGGAGGGGATCTGGAAACACCATATATTTT. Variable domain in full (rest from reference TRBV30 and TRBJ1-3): SQTIHQWPATLVQPVGSPLSLECTVEGTSNPNLYWYRQAAGRGLQLLFYSVGIGQISSEVPQNLSASRPQDRQFILSSKKLLLSDSGFYLCAWSVRRGSGNTIYFGEGSWLTVV.

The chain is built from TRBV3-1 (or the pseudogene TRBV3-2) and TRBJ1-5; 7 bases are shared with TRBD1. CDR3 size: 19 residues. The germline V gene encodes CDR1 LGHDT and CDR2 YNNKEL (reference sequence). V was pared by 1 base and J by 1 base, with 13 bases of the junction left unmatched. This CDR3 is CASSQGKRGQAGSNQPQHF. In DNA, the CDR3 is TGTGCCAGCAGCCAAGGCAAAAGGGGGCAGGCGGGGAGCAATCAGCCCCAGCATTTT.

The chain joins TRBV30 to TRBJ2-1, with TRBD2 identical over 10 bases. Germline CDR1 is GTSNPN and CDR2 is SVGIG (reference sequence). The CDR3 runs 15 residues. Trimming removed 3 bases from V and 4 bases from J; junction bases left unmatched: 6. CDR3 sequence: CAWSQSGRGYNEQFF. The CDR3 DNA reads TGTGCCTGGAGCCAAAGCGGGAGGGGGTACAATGAGCAGTTCTTC.

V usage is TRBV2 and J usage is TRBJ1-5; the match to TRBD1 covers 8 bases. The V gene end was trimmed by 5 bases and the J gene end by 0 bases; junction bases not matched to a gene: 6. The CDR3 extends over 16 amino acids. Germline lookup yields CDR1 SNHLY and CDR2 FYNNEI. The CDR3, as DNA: TGTGCCAGCAGTTTACAGGGGGGACTTAGCAATCAGCCCCAGCATTTT. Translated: CASSLQGGLSNQPQHF.

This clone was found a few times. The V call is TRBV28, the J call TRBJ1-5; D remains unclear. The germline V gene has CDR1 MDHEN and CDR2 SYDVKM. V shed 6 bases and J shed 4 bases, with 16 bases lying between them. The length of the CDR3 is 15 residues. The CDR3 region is CASRGSLGRNQPQHF. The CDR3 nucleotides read TGTGCCAGCAGAGGGAGCCTAGGGAGAAATCAGCCCCAGCATTTT.

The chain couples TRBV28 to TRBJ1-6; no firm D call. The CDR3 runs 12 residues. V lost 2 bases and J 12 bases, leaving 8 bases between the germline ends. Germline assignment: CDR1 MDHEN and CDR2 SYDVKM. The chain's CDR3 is CASSLRVEPLHF. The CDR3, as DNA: TGTGCCAGCAGTTTACGGGTAGAACCCCTCCACTTT. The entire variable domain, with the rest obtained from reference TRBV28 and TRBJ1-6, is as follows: DVKVTQSSRYLVKRTGEKVFLECVQDMDHENMFWYRQDPGLGLRLIYFSYDVKMKEKGDIPEGYSVSREKKERFSLILESASTNQTSMYLCASSLRVEPLHFGNGTRLTVT.